Presented here are 9 T cell receptor beta chains from one specimen sequenced in a study of T cells in Graves' hyperthyroidism and ophthalmopathy. Researchers amplified the TCR beta CDR3 regions from RNA transcripts. During a first-round RT-PCR of the TCR CDR3, the HTBI primer set was used. TCRdb itself ran the multiplex PCR reads through MiXCR, one entry per CDR3 protein. The sample shows 20,000 to 30,000 distinct CDR3 sequences, 45% to 55% of them seen only once. Source material: blood. These receptors came from a woman aged 40-49 years with Graves' hyperthyroidism that later progressed to Graves' ophthalmopathy.

As to this clonotype: No conserved phenylalanine or tryptophan is present at the end of the CDR3, so a read error is the likely explanation. It is unclear where the CDR3 begins or ends on the DNA, so no DNA is shown, and the CDR3 is as TCRdb lists it. The chain uses TRBV6-1 and TRBJ2-7; no check of the table's D call, TRBD2, against the DNA was made. The CDR3 sequence runs 8 residues, both termini included. Germline V gene data show CDR1 as MNHNS and CDR2 as SASEGT. The CDR3 sequence: CASSESTS.

As for this clonotype: Its ends do not fully match the called genes, so a read error is possible. The chain employs TRBV2 and TRBJ2-3; TRBD2 aligns across 12 bases. Germline CDR1 is SNHLY and CDR2 is FYNNEI. CDR3 size: 14 residues. For the CDR3, the DNA is TGTGCCAGCAGGACTAGCGGGGGCACAGATACACAGTATTTT. Encoded protein: CASRTSGGTDTQYF. Looking up the rest from reference TRBV2 and TRBJ2-3 gives the full variable domain: EPEVTQTPSHQVTQMGQEVILRCVPISNHLYFYWYRQILGQKVEFLVSFYNNEISEKSEIFDDQFSVERPDGSNFTLKIRSTKLEDSAMYFCASRTSGGTDTQYFGPGTRLTVL.

This clonotype was counted a few times. J is TRBJ2-7 and V is TRBV18; 10 bases align to TRBD1. Germline V lookup: CDR1 KGHSH, CDR2 LQKENI. CDR3 length equals 17 residues. V was pared by 0 bases and J by 3 bases, with 8 bases of the junction left unmatched. In DNA, the CDR3 is TGTGCCAGCTCACCACCGCCGGGACAGGGGTCGGGCTACGAGCAGTACTTC. This encodes CASSPPPGQGSGYEQYF.

This clonotype was counted many times. The chain uses TRBV4-2 and TRBJ2-1; 11 bases map to TRBD2. Germline CDR1 and CDR2: LGHNA and YNFKEQ. The CDR3 loop spans 15 amino acids. The V and J ends lost 4 bases and 8 bases, in that order; junction bases with no gene match: 7. The DNA of the CDR3 is TGTGCCAGCAGCCTACTAGCGGGAGAGGCCCATGAGCAGTTCTTC. Protein sequence: CASSLLAGEAHEQFF.

This clonotype came up a few times. The rearrangement links TRBV11-2 to TRBJ2-1; D remains unclear. Germline V CDR1 and CDR2: SGHAT, FQNNGV. V was clipped by 5 bases and J by 0 bases, with 14 bases between them. This CDR3 spans 16 amino acids. The CDR3 spells CASSQNLRSSYNEQFF. DNA for the CDR3: TGTGCCAGCAGCCAGAACCTGCGGAGCTCCTACAATGAGCAGTTCTTC.

V and J are TRBV20-1 and TRBJ1-1; 9 bases agree with TRBD1. The CDR3 contains 13 residues. Germline V gene lookup returns CDR1 DFQATT and CDR2 SNEGSKA (reference sequence). V was pared by 6 bases and J by 4 bases, with 6 bases of the junction left unmatched. For the CDR3, the DNA is TGCAGTGCCCACAGGGGGCGAGGCACTGAAGCTTTCTTT. The encoded protein is CSAHRGRGTEAFF.

The chain couples TRBV19 to TRBJ2-7, with D tentatively TRBD1 or TRBD2 (5 bases each). V lost 10 bases and J 0 bases, leaving 13 bases between the germline ends. Germline loops: CDR1 LNHDA, CDR2 SQIVND (reference sequence). The length of the CDR3 is 13 residues. The CDR3 protein is CATSRDLSYEQYF. CDR3 DNA sequence: TGTGCCACCAGCCGGGACCTCTCCTACGAGCAGTACTTC.

In its sample, this clonotype was seen many times. This rearrangement joins TRBV6-1 to TRBJ1-2; TRBD1 aligns across 10 bases. V shed 1 base, J shed 5 bases, and the junction held 1 base outside the gene matches. The CDR3 runs to 14 residues. The germline V gene has CDR1 MNHNS and CDR2 SASEGT. The DNA for the CDR3 is TGTGCCAGCAGTGAAGGACAGGGGGCATATGGCTACACCTTC. Encoded protein: CASSEGQGAYGYTF.

By its share, this clonotype is medium-sized. The chain joins TRBV20-1 to TRBJ2-1; D may be TRBD1 (6 bases). CDR1 and CDR2 (germline): DFQATT, SNEGSKA (reference sequence). V was cut by 3 bases and J by 6 bases, with 15 bases left in between. The CDR3 extends over 14 amino acids. In nucleotides, the CDR3 is TGCAGTGCTAGTGCCCCAGGGGCCGGCAATGAGCAGTTCTTC. Residues: CSASAPGAGNEQFF.